This TCR beta chain was obtained from a study of read filtering for tumor transcriptome and immune sequencing. Looking at the study overall: By R-ISS, stages I, II and III held approximately 8, 17 and 7 patients. TCR-mapped reads were about 4.05 to 10.27 million with IR-seq versus about 85 to 1,300 with RNA-seq.

This clonotype occurred many times. Molecular barcoded adaptors covering alpha/delta and beta/gamma chains were used on 400 to 450 ng RNA. TCRdb recomputed calls from the reads with MiXCR, one row per CDR3 protein. Altogether approximately 58,000 distinct CDR3 sequences are present, about 12% being singletons, with the ten largest covering approximately 16%. Sequences were obtained from a population of CD138-negative cells sorted from bone marrow. The sequence was obtained from a donor older than 35 with multiple myeloma.

The CDR3 loop is CASSQDRGINEQFF. The CDR3 nucleotides read TGTGCCAGCAGCCAAGACAGGGGGATCAATGAGCAGTTCTTC. This chain connects TRBV4-2 to TRBJ2-1; 7 nucleotides align to TRBD1. Trimming at V came to 0 bases and at J to 6 bases, leaving 2 bases not matched to a gene. There are 14 residues in the CDR3. Germline CDR1 reads LGHNA; CDR2 reads YNFKEQ.